This TCR beta chain was sequenced during a study of T cell repertoires in cytomegalovirus infection. There are 17 residues in the CDR3. The germline CDR1 and CDR2 sequences are SGHVS and FNYEAQ. V gave up 1 base and J gave up 7 bases; unmatched junction bases: 8. TCRdb used MiXCR to reprocess the reads, holding one entry per CDR3 protein. This table holds about 700,000 distinct CDR3 sequences, around a third found once. This clonotype has a handful of counts. Its target is not known. The V and J genes are TRBV7-6 and TRBJ2-1; 12 nucleotides agree with TRBD2. Sequenced material: cultured PBMCs, taken from culture after CMV antigen stimulation. This receptor was identified in a human donor in good health (CMV status not recorded). Some clones in this sample may be carry-over from other donors' samples. This CDR3 is CASSLEVWTSGTNEQFF. DNA for the CDR3: TGTGCCAGCAGCTTAGAGGTTTGGACTAGCGGGACGAATGAGCAGTTCTTC. The full variable domain, with the rest looked up from reference TRBV7-6 and TRBJ2-1, is GAGVSQSPRYKVTKRGQDVALRCDPISGHVSLYWYRQALGQGPEFLTYFNYEAQQDKSGLPNDRFSAERPEGSISTLTIQRTEQRDSAMYRCASSLEVWTSGTNEQFFGPGTRLTVL.